The 7 T cell receptor beta chains below all came from one sample that was sequenced in a study of CD8+CD57+ T cells in acquired aplastic anemia. The template used for profiling TCR beta VDJ and CDR3 was genomic DNA. TCRdb re-analysed the reads in MiXCR, keeping a single row per CDR3 protein. The table has 210,000 or so distinct CDR3 sequences, roughly 50% seen once. Sequenced patients had shown CD8+CD57+ cell expansion by flow cytometry. Sequencing was done on a sample of sorted CD4+, CD8+, or CD8+CD57+ T cells (not recorded which) from PBMCs. The receptors shown here come from a human donor with aplastic anemia.

Points on this clonotype: Its ends do not fully match the called genes, so a read error is possible. V and J are TRBV12-3 or TRBV12-4 and TRBJ2-7, with TRBD2 as a possible D gene (5 bases). This CDR3 has 13 residues. Here the CDR3 DNA reads TGTGCTAGCAGCTCCGGGGAATCCTACGAGCAGTACTTC. Translated, it gives CASSSGESYEQYF.

The chain has TRBV10-3 and TRBJ1-1; D call uncertain. The CDR3 has 18 residues. Trimming took off 3 bases at V and 2 bases at J, with 22 bases between the two ends. In germline, CDR1 is ENHRY, CDR2 SYGVKD. Here the CDR3 reads CAISDQGWLSEGNTEAFF. The CDR3 region has the DNA TGTGCCATCAGTGATCAAGGATGGCTCAGCGAGGGAAACACTGAAGCTTTCTTT.

This chain joins TRBV5-1 and TRBJ2-7; D may be TRBD1 or TRBD2 (5 bases each). V lost 4 bases, J lost 6 bases, and 17 bases lay in between. The CDR3 covers 14 residues. CDR1 and CDR2 (germline): SGHRS, YFSETQ. CDR3: CASSPPGPSGEQYF. The DNA for the CDR3 is TGCGCCAGCAGCCCGCCGGGACCGAGCGGCGAGCAGTACTTC.

This chain connects TRBV5-1 to TRBJ1-2; D gene ambiguous. V was clipped by 5 bases and J by 5 bases, with 13 bases between them. This CDR3 region has 13 residues. CDR1 SGHRS and CDR2 YFSETQ come from the germline V gene. The CDR3 bases are TGCGCCAGCAGGGATAGCGGGCAGTATGGCTACACCTTC. It encodes CASRDSGQYGYTF.

This clonotype occurred many times. The chain has TRBV7-9 and TRBJ2-1; 10 bases agree with TRBD2. The germline V gene has CDR1 SEHNR and CDR2 FQNEAQ (reference sequence). The ends lost 2 bases at V and 7 bases at J; junction bases unmatched: 5. CDR3 size: 15 residues. CDR3 protein: CASSLSSGGVNEQFF. The CDR3 nucleotides are TGTGCCAGCAGCTTAAGCAGCGGGGGGGTTAATGAGCAGTTCTTC. Full variable domain (rest looked up from reference TRBV7-9 and TRBJ2-1): DTGVSQNPRHKITKRGQNVTFRCDPISEHNRLYWYRQTLGQGPEFLTYFQNEAQLEKSRLLSDRFSAERPKGSFSTLEIQRTEQGDSAMYLCASSLSSGGVNEQFFGPGTRLTVL.

This chain connects TRBV7-9 to TRBJ1-4; D is uncertain. V was pared by 1 base and J by 5 bases, with 8 bases between. The CDR3 is 14 residues long. CDR1 is SEHNR and CDR2 is FQNEAQ in the germline V gene (reference sequence). The CDR3 is CASSLGGINEKLFF. In DNA, the CDR3 is TGTGCCAGCAGCTTAGGAGGGATCAATGAAAAACTGTTTTTT.

Regarding this clonotype: At one end, the junction sequence differs from germline, possibly due to a read error. The rearrangement uses TRBV10-3 and TRBJ2-3; the D is unclear. Germline values: CDR1 ENHRY, CDR2 SYGVKD. This CDR3 comprises 13 residues. In DNA, the CDR3 is TGTGCCAGCAGTTACTTCTCGGTTAATGAGCAGTATTTT. Translated: CASSYFSVNEQYF.